The 16 T cell receptor beta chains given below trace back to one sample, sequenced in a study of cytotoxic CD8 clonotypes in ibrutinib-treated CLL. Only in-frame clones appear in the TCRdb table, and some are missing; sequencing was by immunoSEQ multiplex PCR. The table records 110,000 to 150,000 clones, roughly three quarters of them present only once. Sequencing was performed on PBMCs, taken after 24 months of ibrutinib treatment. The receptors here all came from a human donor with chronic lymphocytic leukemia.

V is TRBV27 and J is TRBJ1-1; 8 bases line up with TRBD1. This CDR3 comprises 14 residues. Losses at the gene ends were 5 bases for V and 4 bases for J; bases not matched to a gene: 6. Germline assignment: CDR1 MNHEY and CDR2 SMNVEV (reference sequence). The chain's CDR3 is CASSRQGKATEAFF. As DNA, the CDR3 is TGTGCCAGCAGTCGACAGGGGAAGGCCACTGAAGCTTTCTTT.

This clone has ten or more counts. The rearrangement links TRBV27 to TRBJ1-2; D is perhaps TRBD1 (6 bases). Germline loops: CDR1 MNHEY, CDR2 SMNVEV (reference sequence). The CDR3 runs to 14 residues. Trimming took 5 bases from V and 4 from J, leaving 14 bases between them. DNA of the CDR3: TGTGCCAGCAGTCCGCCGAGGGGGTCCTATGGCTACACCTTC. It codes for CASSPPRGSYGYTF.

The chain carries TRBV19 and TRBJ2-7; 8 bases map to TRBD2. The germline CDR1 and CDR2 sequences are LNHDA and SQIVND (reference sequence). The CDR3 covers 14 residues. The V gene end was trimmed by 9 bases and the J gene end by 0 bases; junction bases not matched to a gene: 7. As DNA, the CDR3 is TGTGCCAGCCGGGGGGGTTTTGGCTCCTACGAGCAGTACTTC. Encoded protein: CASRGGFGSYEQYF.

The sample holds one count of this clone. This chain uses TRBV5-1 with TRBJ1-1; no clear D gene. Germline CDR1 is SGHRS and CDR2 is YFSETQ. The V end lost 2 bases, the J end lost 1 base, and 9 bases lay between the germline ends. The CDR3 runs 14 residues. CDR3 bases: TGCGCCAGCAGCTTCGGGCCACCGAACACTGAAGCTTTCTTT. It specifies CASSFGPPNTEAFF.

Comments on this clone: A junction boundary mismatches the germline segment, possibly from a read error. J is TRBJ2-1 and V is TRBV29-1, with D maybe TRBD2 (5 bases). From germline, CDR1 is SQVTM and CDR2 ANQGSEA. CDR3 length: 14 residues. CDR3 residues: CSVPPTRSSNEQFF. CDR3 nucleotides: TGCAGCGTACCGCCTACTAGATCCTCCAATGAGCAGTTCTTC.

The J gene is TRBJ2-3, the V gene TRBV9; unclear D gene. Trimming removed 0 bases at V and 6 bases at J, with 8 bases between. The CDR3 totals 13 residues. Germline CDR1 and CDR2: SGDLS and YYNGEE. As DNA, the CDR3 is TGTGCCAGCAGCGTAGATTTAGGGGATACGCAGTATTTT. This codes for CASSVDLGDTQYF.

The chain joins TRBV7-2 to TRBJ2-7; 11 bases line up with TRBD2. Germline-derived CDR1 and CDR2 are SGHTA and FQGNSA. The J segment lost 7 bases and the V segment lost 7 bases, leaving 9 bases of the junction unmatched. This CDR3 is built from 14 residues. CDR3 sequence reads: CASTLGSSGGEQYF. DNA of the CDR3: TGTGCCAGCACCCTAGGGTCTAGCGGGGGGGAGCAGTACTTC.

This clone has just one count. The chain couples TRBV4-1 to TRBJ1-4; D is undetermined. CDR1 MGHRA and CDR2 YSYEKL come from the germline V gene. Trimming removed 0 bases from V and 7 bases from J, with 9 bases in between. The CDR3 is 14 amino acids. The chain's CDR3 is CASSQERAGEKLFF. As DNA, the CDR3 is TGCGCCAGCAGCCAAGAGAGGGCGGGTGAAAAACTGTTTTTT.

The rearrangement joins TRBV28 to TRBJ1-1; D gene unclear. V lost 6 bases to trimming and J lost 5 bases, with 13 bases between them. This CDR3 comprises 13 residues. CDR1 and CDR2 (germline): MDHEN, SYDVKM. CDR3 loop: CASSLPGVTEAFF. CDR3 nucleotide sequence: TGTGCCAGCAGCCTCCCCGGGGTGACTGAAGCTTTCTTT.

The table lists this clone with a count of one. The chain has TRBV11-3 and TRBJ2-7; D is possibly TRBD2 (5 bases). Germline CDR1 is SGHNT and CDR2 is YENEEA. The CDR3 is made up of 12 amino acids. With 0 bases removed from V and 6 bases from J, the gap between germline ends came to 6 bases. The CDR3 DNA sequence: TGTGCCAGCAGCTTAGATGGGAGCGAGCAGTACTTC. Its protein is CASSLDGSEQYF.

V and J are TRBV29-1 and TRBJ2-7; 12 nucleotides agree with TRBD2. The germline CDR1 and CDR2 sequences are SQVTM and ANQGSEA. The CDR3 totals 14 residues. Germline trimming cut 6 bases from V and 3 bases from J; bases unmatched to any gene: 6. CDR3 amino acids: CSVGGTSGYYEQYF. The DNA for the CDR3 is TGCAGCGTGGGGGGGACTAGCGGGTACTACGAGCAGTACTTC.

The DNA of the CDR3 is TGTGCCAGCAGGAACCGGGGCGAAGCTTTCTTT. This translates into CASRNRGEAFF. V gene TRBV13 combines with J gene TRBJ1-1, with D possibly matching TRBD1 (5 bases). The CDR3 runs 11 residues. Germline-derived CDR1 and CDR2 are PRHDT and FYEKMQ (reference sequence). Trimming cost V 6 bases and J 8 bases, with 10 bases left between them.

The genes are TRBV5-1 and TRBJ2-1; no clear D gene. The CDR3 is made up of 13 amino acids. CDR1 is SGHRS and CDR2 is YFSETQ in the germline V gene. V was clipped by 1 base and J by 9 bases, with 11 bases between them. The CDR3 DNA is TGCGCCAGCAGCTTGTTCGGTTCGGGTGAGCAGTTCTTC. Encoded protein: CASSLFGSGEQFF.

This clone was seen only a few times. The V and J genes are TRBV19 and TRBJ1-2; D not resolved. Germline lookup yields CDR1 LNHDA and CDR2 SQIVND (reference sequence). Between the trimmed V and J ends, which lost 3 bases and 7 bases, there was a span of 9 bases. CDR3 length equals 12 residues. The CDR3 is CASSMGQLGYTF. As DNA, the CDR3 is TGTGCCAGTAGTATGGGTCAACTTGGCTACACCTTC.

The CDR3 protein is CASSLVAASWSSYEQYF. The CDR3 nucleotides read TGTGCCAGCAGCTTAGTCGCGGCTAGCTGGAGCTCCTACGAGCAGTACTTC. The chain uses TRBV7-9 and TRBJ2-7, with D possibly being TRBD2 (5 bases). In germline, CDR1 is SEHNR, CDR2 FQNEAQ (reference sequence). CDR3 length: 17 amino acids. Trimming took 1 base from V and 0 from J, leaving 16 bases between them.

The chain has TRBV7-9 and TRBJ1-3; D is perhaps TRBD1 (5 bases). V gave up 3 bases and J gave up 0 bases, with 12 bases separating them. The V gene's germline CDR1 is SEHNR and CDR2 FQNEAQ (reference sequence). CDR3 size: 16 residues. Here the CDR3 reads CASSLGQGFSGNTIYF. CDR3 coding DNA: TGTGCCAGCAGCTTGGGGCAGGGCTTCTCTGGAAACACCATATATTTT.